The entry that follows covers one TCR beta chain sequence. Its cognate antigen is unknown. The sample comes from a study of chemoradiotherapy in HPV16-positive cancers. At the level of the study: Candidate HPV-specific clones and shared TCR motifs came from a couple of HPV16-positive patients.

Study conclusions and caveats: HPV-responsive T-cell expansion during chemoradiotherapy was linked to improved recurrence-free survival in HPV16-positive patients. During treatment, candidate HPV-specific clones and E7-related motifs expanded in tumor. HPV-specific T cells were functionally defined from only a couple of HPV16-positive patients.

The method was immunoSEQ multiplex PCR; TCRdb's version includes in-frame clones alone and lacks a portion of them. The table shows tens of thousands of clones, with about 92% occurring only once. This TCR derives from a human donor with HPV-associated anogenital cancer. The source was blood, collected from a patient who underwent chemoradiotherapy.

CDR3 sequence (DNA): TGTGCCAGCAGTAACCGCGCCCCTCACAATGAGCAGTTCTTC. Its protein product is CASSNRAPHNEQFF. This sequence joins TRBV27 and TRBJ2-1; D is unclear. V was clipped by 5 bases and J by 5 bases, with 13 bases between them. Germline V gene data show CDR1 as MNHEY and CDR2 as SMNVEV (reference sequence). The CDR3 runs 14 residues.